The entry below gives a single T cell receptor (beta chain) sequence along with its context. Reverse transcription used 500 to 550 ng RNA and constant-region primers for alpha and beta. Separate chain-specific third strand synthesis with multiplexing indices produced the alpha and beta libraries. TCRdb passed the 5' RACE reads through MiXCR, listing each CDR3 protein once. The sample lists around 19,000 distinct CDR3 sequences, around 10% occurring once. The sample belongs to a study of HIV-infected patients and healthy controls. There are 15 residues in the CDR3. Germline-derived CDR1 and CDR2 are KGHSH and LQKENI. V gave up 6 bases and J gave up 7 bases; unmatched junction bases: 7. Whole blood was used without fractionation, so all unsorted peripheral T cells were included.

The source is an adult in good health. Sequencing was carried out using blood. The chain is built from TRBV18 and TRBJ2-2, with 11 positions matching TRBD2. In nucleotides, the CDR3 is TGTGCCAGCTCGCCGACTAGCGGGAACGGCGGGGAGCTGTTTTTT. Encoded protein: CASSPTSGNGGELFF.